This record covers a single T cell receptor (beta chain). No antigen is known for it. Sorting defined conventional CD4 T cells as CD4+CD127+. These data belong to a study of B cell selection in AIRE deficiency. Study conclusions and caveats: Shared Treg sequences were biased toward short CDR3s with few non-templated nucleotide insertions.

The germline V and J ends were trimmed by 3 bases and 2 bases, with 20 bases remaining between them. CDR1 MNHNS and CDR2 SASEGT come from the germline V gene. The CDR3 covers 17 residues. Using immunoSEQ multiplex PCR, the repertoire was profiled, and TCRdb retains in-frame clones only, with some absent. Among some 22,000 clones, approximately 96% were seen once, and the ten largest hold about 0.17%. J is TRBJ2-7 and V is TRBV6-1; D possibly corresponds to TRBD2 (6 bases). The sequence was obtained from a human donor in good health. Material: CD4+CD127+ conventional T cells sorted from PBMCs. CDR3 residues: CASSDPAGRGVTYEQYF. Here the CDR3 DNA reads TGTGCCAGCAGTGACCCGGCGGGACGTGGGGTTACCTACGAGCAGTACTTC.